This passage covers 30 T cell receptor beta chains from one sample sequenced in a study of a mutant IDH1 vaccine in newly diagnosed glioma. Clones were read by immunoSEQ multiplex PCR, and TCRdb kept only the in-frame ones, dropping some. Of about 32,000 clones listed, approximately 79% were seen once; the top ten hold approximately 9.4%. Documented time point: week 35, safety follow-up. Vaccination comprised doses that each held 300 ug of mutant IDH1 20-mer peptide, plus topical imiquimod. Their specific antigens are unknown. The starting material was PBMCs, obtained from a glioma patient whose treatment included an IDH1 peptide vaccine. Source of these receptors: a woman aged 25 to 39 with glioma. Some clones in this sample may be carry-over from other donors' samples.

The CDR3 sequence: CASSSYSGTGAYEQYF. The CDR3 DNA is TGCGCCAGCAGCTCTTATTCCGGGACAGGGGCCTACGAGCAGTACTTC. This chain uses TRBV5-1 with TRBJ2-7, with 10 bases aligning to TRBD1. This CDR3 has 16 residues. Unmatched junction bases numbered 8, after V lost 3 bases and J lost 2 bases. CDR1 is SGHRS and CDR2 is YFSETQ in the germline V gene. Filled out from reference TRBV5-1 and TRBJ2-7, the complete variable domain reads KAGVTQTPRYLIKTRGQQVTLSCSPISGHRSVSWYQQTPGQGLQFLFEYFSETQRNKGNFPGRFSGRQFSNSRSEMNVSTLELGDSALYLCASSSYSGTGAYEQYFGPGTRLTVT.

CDR3 sequence reads: CASSVSGTGASFYGYTF. The DNA for the CDR3 is TGTGCCAGCAGTGTCTCCGGGACAGGGGCCTCTTTCTATGGCTACACCTTC. The rearrangement uses TRBV6-1 and TRBJ1-2; TRBD1 matches 10 bases. CDR1 and CDR2 (germline): MNHNS, SASEGT. This CDR3 contains 17 residues. V shed 4 bases, J shed 4 bases, and the junction held 12 bases outside the gene matches.

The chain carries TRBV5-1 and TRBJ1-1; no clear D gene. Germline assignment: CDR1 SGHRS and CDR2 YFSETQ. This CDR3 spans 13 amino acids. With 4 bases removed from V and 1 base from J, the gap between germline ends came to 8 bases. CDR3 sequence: CASSDRSNTEAFF. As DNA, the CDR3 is TGCGCCAGCAGCGATAGATCGAACACTGAAGCTTTCTTT.

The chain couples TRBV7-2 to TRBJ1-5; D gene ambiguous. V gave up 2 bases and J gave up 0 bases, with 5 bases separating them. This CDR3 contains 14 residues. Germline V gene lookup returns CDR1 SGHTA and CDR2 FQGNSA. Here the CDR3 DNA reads TGTGCCAGCAGCTTACGGGGTAGCAATCAGCCCCAGCATTTT. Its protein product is CASSLRGSNQPQHF. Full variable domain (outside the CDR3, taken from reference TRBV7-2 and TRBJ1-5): GAGVSQSPSNKVTEKGKDVELRCDPISGHTALYWYRQSLGQGLEFLIYFQGNSAPDKSGLPSDRFSAERTGGSVSTLTIQRTQQEDSAVYLCASSLRGSNQPQHFGDGTRLSIL.

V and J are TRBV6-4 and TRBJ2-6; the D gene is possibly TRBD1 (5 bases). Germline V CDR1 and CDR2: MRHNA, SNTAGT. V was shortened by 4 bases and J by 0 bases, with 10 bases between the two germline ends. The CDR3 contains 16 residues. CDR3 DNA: TGTGCCAGCAGTGGACAGAGTTCCTCTGGGGCCAACGTCCTGACTTTC. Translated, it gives CASSGQSSSGANVLTF.

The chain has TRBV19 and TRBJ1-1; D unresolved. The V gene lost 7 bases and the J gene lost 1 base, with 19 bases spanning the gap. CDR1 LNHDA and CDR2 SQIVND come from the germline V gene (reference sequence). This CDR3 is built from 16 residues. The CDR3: CASTTLVGQANTEAFF. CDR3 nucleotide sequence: TGTGCCAGTACTACCCTCGTTGGGCAGGCGAACACTGAAGCTTTCTTT.

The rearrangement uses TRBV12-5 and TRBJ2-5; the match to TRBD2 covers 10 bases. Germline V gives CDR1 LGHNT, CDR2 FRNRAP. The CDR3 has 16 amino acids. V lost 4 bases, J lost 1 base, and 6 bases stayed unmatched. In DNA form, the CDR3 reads TGTGCTAGTGGTTCCTGGACTAGCGGAGCCCAAGAGACCCAGTACTTC. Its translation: CASGSWTSGAQETQYF.

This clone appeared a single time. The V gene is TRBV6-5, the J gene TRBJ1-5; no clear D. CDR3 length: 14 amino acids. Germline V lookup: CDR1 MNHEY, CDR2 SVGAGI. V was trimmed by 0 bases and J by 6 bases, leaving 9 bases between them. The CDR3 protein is CASSYSRAGQPQHF. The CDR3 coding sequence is TGTGCCAGCAGTTACTCGAGGGCAGGTCAGCCCCAGCATTTT.

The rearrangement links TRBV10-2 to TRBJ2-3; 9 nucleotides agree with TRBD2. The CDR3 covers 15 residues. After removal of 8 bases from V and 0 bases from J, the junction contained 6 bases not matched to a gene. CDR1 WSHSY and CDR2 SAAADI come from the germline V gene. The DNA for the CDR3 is TGCGCCAGCCGCCTAGCGGGACTAAGCACAGATACGCAGTATTTT. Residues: CASRLAGLSTDTQYF.

CDR3 DNA sequence: TGTGCCAGCTCACAGGGGAACACTGAAGCTTTCTTT. Encoded protein: CASSQGNTEAFF. The chain joins TRBV18 to TRBJ1-1; D is ambiguous. CDR1 and CDR2 from the germline V gene are KGHSH and LQKENI. The CDR3 is made up of 12 amino acids. V lost 4 bases and J lost 1, with 4 bases in between.

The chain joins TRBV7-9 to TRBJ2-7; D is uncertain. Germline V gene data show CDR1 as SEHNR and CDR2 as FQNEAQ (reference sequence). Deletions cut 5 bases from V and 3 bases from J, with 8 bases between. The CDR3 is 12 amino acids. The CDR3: CASSLPFYEQYF. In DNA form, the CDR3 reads TGTGCCAGCAGCCTGCCCTTCTACGAGCAGTACTTC. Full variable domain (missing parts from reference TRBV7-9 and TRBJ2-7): DTGVSQNPRHKITKRGQNVTFRCDPISEHNRLYWYRQTLGQGPEFLTYFQNEAQLEKSRLLSDRFSAERPKGSFSTLEIQRTEQGDSAMYLCASSLPFYEQYFGPGTRLTVT.

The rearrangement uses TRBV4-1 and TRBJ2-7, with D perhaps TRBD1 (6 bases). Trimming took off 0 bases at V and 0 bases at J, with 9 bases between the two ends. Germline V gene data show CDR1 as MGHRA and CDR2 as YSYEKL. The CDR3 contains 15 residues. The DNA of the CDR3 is TGCGCCAGCAGCCAAGAGACAGGAAGCTCCTACGAGCAGTACTTC. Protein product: CASSQETGSSYEQYF.

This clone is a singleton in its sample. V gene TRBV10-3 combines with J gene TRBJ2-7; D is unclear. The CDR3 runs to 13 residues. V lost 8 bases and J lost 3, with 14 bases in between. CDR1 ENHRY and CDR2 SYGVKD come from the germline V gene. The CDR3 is CAIFEDGYYEQYF. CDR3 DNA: TGTGCCATCTTCGAGGACGGTTACTACGAGCAGTACTTC.

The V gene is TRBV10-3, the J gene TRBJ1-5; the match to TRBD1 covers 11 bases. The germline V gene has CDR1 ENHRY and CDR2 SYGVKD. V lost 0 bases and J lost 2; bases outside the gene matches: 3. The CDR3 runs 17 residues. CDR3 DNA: TGTGCCATCAGTGAGTCCGCGGGACAGGGGGGCAATCAGCCCCAGCATTTT. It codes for CAISESAGQGGNQPQHF.

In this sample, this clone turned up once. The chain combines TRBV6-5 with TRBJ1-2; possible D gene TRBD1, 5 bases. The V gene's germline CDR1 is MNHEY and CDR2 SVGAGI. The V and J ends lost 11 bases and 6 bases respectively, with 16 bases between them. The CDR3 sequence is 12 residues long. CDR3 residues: CASYEGRHGYTF. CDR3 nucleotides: TGTGCCTCCTACGAGGGGCGCCATGGCTACACCTTC.

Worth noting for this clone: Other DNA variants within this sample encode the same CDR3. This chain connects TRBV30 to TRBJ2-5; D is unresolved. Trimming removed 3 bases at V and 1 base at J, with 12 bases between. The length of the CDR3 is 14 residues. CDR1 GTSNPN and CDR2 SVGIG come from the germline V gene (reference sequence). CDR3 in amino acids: CAWRGRDGQETQYF. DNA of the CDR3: TGTGCCTGGAGAGGTAGAGACGGCCAAGAGACCCAGTACTTC.

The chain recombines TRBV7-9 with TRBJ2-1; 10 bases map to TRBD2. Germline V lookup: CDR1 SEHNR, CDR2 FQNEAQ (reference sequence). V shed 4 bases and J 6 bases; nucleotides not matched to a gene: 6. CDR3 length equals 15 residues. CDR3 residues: CASSSSSGSRNEQFF. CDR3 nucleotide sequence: TGTGCCAGCAGCTCCTCTAGCGGGAGCCGCAATGAGCAGTTCTTC.

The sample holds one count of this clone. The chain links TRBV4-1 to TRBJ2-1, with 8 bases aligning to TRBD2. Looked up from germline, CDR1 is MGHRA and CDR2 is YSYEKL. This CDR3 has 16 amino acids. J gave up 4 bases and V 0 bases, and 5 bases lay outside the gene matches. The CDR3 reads CASSQESSGRYNEQFF. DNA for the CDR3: TGCGCCAGCAGCCAAGAGTCCAGCGGGAGATACAATGAGCAGTTCTTC.

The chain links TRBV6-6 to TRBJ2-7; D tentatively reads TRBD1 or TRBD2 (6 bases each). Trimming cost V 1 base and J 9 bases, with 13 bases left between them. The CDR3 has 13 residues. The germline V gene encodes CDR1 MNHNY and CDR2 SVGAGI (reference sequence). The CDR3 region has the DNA TGTGCCAGCAGTTACTTCGACGGGGGCGTGCAGTACTTC. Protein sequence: CASSYFDGGVQYF.

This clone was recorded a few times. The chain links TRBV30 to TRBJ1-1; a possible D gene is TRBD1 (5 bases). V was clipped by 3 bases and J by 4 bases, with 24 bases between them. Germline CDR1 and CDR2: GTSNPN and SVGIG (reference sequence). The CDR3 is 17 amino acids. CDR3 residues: CAWSGGTWQGGFTEAFF. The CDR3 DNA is TGTGCCTGGAGCGGGGGGACTTGGCAGGGAGGATTCACTGAAGCTTTCTTT.

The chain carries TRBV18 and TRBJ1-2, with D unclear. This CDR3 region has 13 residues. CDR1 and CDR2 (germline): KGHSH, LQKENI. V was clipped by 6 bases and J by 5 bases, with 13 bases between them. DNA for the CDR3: TGTGCCAGCTCCCCCGAGGAGGTATATGGCTACACCTTC. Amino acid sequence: CASSPEEVYGYTF.

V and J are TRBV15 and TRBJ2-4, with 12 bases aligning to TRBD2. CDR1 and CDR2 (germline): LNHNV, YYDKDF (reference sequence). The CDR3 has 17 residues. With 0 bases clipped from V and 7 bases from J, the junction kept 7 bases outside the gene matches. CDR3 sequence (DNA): TGTGCCACCAGCAGAGATCGGCTAGCGGGGGGGGTGAACATTCAGTACTTC. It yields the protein CATSRDRLAGGVNIQYF.

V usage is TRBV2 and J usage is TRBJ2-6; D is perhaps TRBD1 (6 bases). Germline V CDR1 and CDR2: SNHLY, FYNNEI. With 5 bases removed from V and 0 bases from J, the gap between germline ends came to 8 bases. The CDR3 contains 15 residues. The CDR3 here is CASSYRVSGANVLTF. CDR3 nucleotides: TGTGCCAGCAGTTACAGGGTCTCTGGGGCCAACGTCCTGACTTTC. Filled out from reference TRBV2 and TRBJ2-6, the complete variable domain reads EPEVTQTPSHQVTQMGQEVILRCVPISNHLYFYWYRQILGQKVEFLVSFYNNEISEKSEIFDDQFSVERPDGSNFTLKIRSTKLEDSAMYFCASSYRVSGANVLTFGAGSRLTVL.

The CDR3 region is CASSEGRATHNEQFF. The CDR3 DNA reads TGTGCCAGCAGTGAAGGAAGGGCTACTCACAATGAGCAGTTCTTC. This chain links TRBV6-1 with TRBJ2-1; D is ambiguous. The V gene's germline CDR1 is MNHNS and CDR2 SASEGT. This CDR3 spans 15 amino acids. The V and J ends lost 1 base and 5 bases respectively, with 12 bases between them.

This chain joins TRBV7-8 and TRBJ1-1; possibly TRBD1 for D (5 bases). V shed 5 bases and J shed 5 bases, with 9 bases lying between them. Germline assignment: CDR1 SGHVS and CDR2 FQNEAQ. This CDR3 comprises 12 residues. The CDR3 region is CASSLGVTEAFF. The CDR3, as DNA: TGTGCCAGCAGCCTAGGGGTTACTGAAGCTTTCTTT.

For the CDR3, the DNA is TGTGCCAGCAGAGCGACCGGGACTTTCTCCTACAATGAGCAGTTCTTC. As protein: CASRATGTFSYNEQFF. V is TRBV7-6 and J is TRBJ2-1; weak D call: TRBD2 (6 bases). The CDR3 runs to 16 residues. V shed 6 bases and J shed 0 bases, with 15 bases lying between them. Germline loops: CDR1 SGHVS, CDR2 FNYEAQ.

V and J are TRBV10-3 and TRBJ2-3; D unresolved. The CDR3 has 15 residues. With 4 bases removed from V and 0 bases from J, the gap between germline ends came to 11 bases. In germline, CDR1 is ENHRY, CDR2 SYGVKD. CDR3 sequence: CAISVGAPSTDTQYF. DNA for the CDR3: TGTGCCATCAGTGTAGGTGCGCCGAGCACAGATACGCAGTATTTT.

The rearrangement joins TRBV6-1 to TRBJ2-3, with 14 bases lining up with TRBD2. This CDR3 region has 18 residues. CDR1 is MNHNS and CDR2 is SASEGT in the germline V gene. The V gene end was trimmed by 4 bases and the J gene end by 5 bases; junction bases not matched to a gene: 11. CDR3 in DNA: TGTGCCAGCAGTGCACAACCAGGACTAGCGGGAGGATTAGATACGCAGTATTTT. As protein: CASSAQPGLAGGLDTQYF.

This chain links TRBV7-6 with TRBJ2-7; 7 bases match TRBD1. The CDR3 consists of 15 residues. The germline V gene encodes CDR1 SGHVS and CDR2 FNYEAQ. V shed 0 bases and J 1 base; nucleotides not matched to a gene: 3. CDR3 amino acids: CASSLATGQSYEQYF. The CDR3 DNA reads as TGTGCCAGCAGCTTAGCCACGGGACAGTCCTACGAGCAGTACTTC.

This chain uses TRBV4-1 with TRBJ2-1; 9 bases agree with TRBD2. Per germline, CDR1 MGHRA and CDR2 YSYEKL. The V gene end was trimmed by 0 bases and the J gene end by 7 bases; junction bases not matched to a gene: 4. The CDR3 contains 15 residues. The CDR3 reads CASSQDGAGGNEQFF. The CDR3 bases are TGCGCCAGCAGCCAAGATGGGGCGGGGGGGAATGAGCAGTTCTTC.